This passage covers 10 T cell receptor beta chains from one sample sequenced in a study of shared clonotypes between healthy human individuals. Some clones are missing from TCRdb's copy, which holds only in-frame ones; the method was immunoSEQ multiplex PCR. The sample consists of about 2,200,000 clones, 93% of them appearing once. CD8 cells regarded as naive lacked CD45RO, were positively chosen for CCR7, and omitted terminally differentiated effector memory CD45RA+ cells. Sequencing used naive CD8+ T cells from PBMCs. All receptors come from a man aged 18 to 30 in good health. Some clones in this sample may be carry-over from other donors' samples.

The chain employs TRBV6-5 and TRBJ1-1, with D possibly matching TRBD1 (5 bases). In germline, CDR1 is MNHEY, CDR2 SVGAGI. Trimming pared 2 bases from V and 7 bases from J, leaving 11 bases between. The CDR3 contains 13 residues. The CDR3 here is CASSYGRTSEAFF. In DNA, the CDR3 is TGTGCCAGCAGTTACGGAAGGACAAGTGAAGCTTTCTTT.

In the case of this clone: This may come from a read error, since a much larger clone is one base off. This chain uses TRBV11-2 with TRBJ2-7; TRBD1 agrees at 10 bases. This CDR3 has 14 residues. Per germline, CDR1 SGHAT and CDR2 FQNNGV. V shed 5 bases, J shed 2 bases, and the junction held 3 bases outside the gene matches. CDR3 nucleotide sequence: TGTGCCAGCAGCGAAGGACAGGGGGCCTACGAGCAGTACTTC. Encoded protein: CASSEGQGAYEQYF.

In regard to this clone: This CDR3 is also generated by other DNA sequences in the sample. This CDR3 reads CASSVTGLQETQYF. CDR3 bases: TGTGCCAGCAGCGTGACGGGGCTCCAAGAGACCCAGTACTTC. The J gene is TRBJ2-5, the V gene TRBV9; D could derive from TRBD1 or TRBD2 (5 bases each). The CDR3 sequence is 14 residues long. Looked up from germline, CDR1 is SGDLS and CDR2 is YYNGEE. Between the trimmed V and J ends, which lost 2 bases and 1 base, there was a span of 9 bases. The full variable domain, rest sourced from reference TRBV9 and TRBJ2-5, is DSGVTQTPKHLITATGQRVTLRCSPRSGDLSVYWYQQSLDQGLQFLIQYYNGEERAKGNILERFSAQQFPDLHSELNLSSLELGDSALYFCASSVTGLQETQYFGPGTRLLVL.

J is TRBJ2-4 and V is TRBV28; 12 bases are a match to TRBD2. Germline lookup yields CDR1 MDHEN and CDR2 SYDVKM. After removal of 2 bases from V and 7 bases from J, the junction contained 6 bases not matched to a gene. The CDR3 contains 16 residues. CDR3 region: CASSLGLAGPRNIQYF. CDR3 DNA: TGTGCCAGCAGTTTAGGACTAGCGGGGCCACGGAACATTCAGTACTTC. The complete variable domain, with remaining parts taken from reference TRBV28 and TRBJ2-4, reads DVKVTQSSRYLVKRTGEKVFLECVQDMDHENMFWYRQDPGLGLRLIYFSYDVKMKEKGDIPEGYSVSREKKERFSLILESASTNQTSMYLCASSLGLAGPRNIQYFGAGTRLSVL.

As for this clone: This sample includes further DNA sequences coding for the same CDR3. V and J are TRBV11-2 and TRBJ2-2; no definite D call. Between the trimmed V and J ends, which lost 7 bases and 8 bases, there was a span of 8 bases. Germline V gene lookup returns CDR1 SGHAT and CDR2 FQNNGV. CDR3 size: 11 residues. In DNA, the CDR3 is TGTGCCAGCACCCCCACAGGGGAGCTGTTTTTT. It translates to CASTPTGELFF.

The chain combines TRBV2 with TRBJ2-7; possible D gene TRBD1, 6 bases. Germline V lookup: CDR1 SNHLY, CDR2 FYNNEI. This CDR3 has 14 amino acids. Trimming removed 6 bases at V and 3 bases at J, with 15 bases between. CDR3 sequence: CASSPPGVDYEQYF. CDR3 sequence (DNA): TGTGCCAGCAGCCCCCCAGGGGTCGACTACGAGCAGTACTTC.

The chain carries TRBV27 and TRBJ2-7, with D possibly being TRBD1 (6 bases). This CDR3 contains 13 residues. The germline V gene has CDR1 MNHEY and CDR2 SMNVEV (reference sequence). Trimming stripped 5 bases from V and 3 bases from J, with 11 bases between. The CDR3 DNA reads TGTGCCAGCAGTGGACTGACAGGCTACGAGCAGTACTTC. Translating gives CASSGLTGYEQYF.

The chain has TRBV18 and TRBJ1-5, with a possible D match to TRBD1 (6 bases). The CDR3 spans 15 residues. V lost 4 bases, J lost 2 bases, and 12 bases lay in between. Germline V gene lookup returns CDR1 KGHSH and CDR2 LQKENI. The CDR3 region is CASSQQGAGNQPQHF. Written as DNA, the CDR3 is TGTGCCAGCTCACAACAGGGCGCAGGCAATCAGCCCCAGCATTTT.

The rearrangement uses TRBV7-8 and TRBJ2-7; TRBD1 matches 7 bases. The CDR3 covers 14 residues. J lost 7 bases, V lost 2 bases, and 8 bases had no gene match. Germline CDR1 SGHVS, CDR2 FQNEAQ. Here the CDR3 reads CASSLWDRGWEQYF. The CDR3, as DNA: TGTGCCAGCAGCTTATGGGACAGAGGCTGGGAGCAGTACTTC.

The chain employs TRBV7-9 and TRBJ2-1; no firm D call. CDR1 is SEHNR and CDR2 is FQNEAQ in the germline V gene (reference sequence). V lost 5 bases and J 6 bases, leaving 11 bases between the germline ends. The CDR3 consists of 13 residues. CDR3 amino acids: CASSGRHSNEQFF. CDR3 nucleotides: TGTGCCAGCAGCGGCAGACACAGCAATGAGCAGTTCTTC.